The 22 T cell receptor beta chains below all came from one sample that was sequenced in a study of blood T cell repertoires in COVID-19. TCRdb keeps only in-frame clones here, not all; method: immunoSEQ multiplex PCR. The sample lists 300,000 to 400,000 clones; approximately 90% were seen once. The specimen was peripheral blood. The receptors come from a woman aged 18 to 35 who had recovered from COVID-19.

The V call is TRBV9, the J call TRBJ1-4; TRBD1 is a possible D gene (6 bases). V shed 5 bases and J shed 3 bases, with 11 bases lying between them. Looked up from germline, CDR1 is SGDLS and CDR2 is YYNGEE. There are 14 residues in the CDR3. CDR3 protein: CASSRGASNEKLFF. CDR3 DNA: TGTGCCAGCAGTCGGGGGGCGTCTAATGAAAAACTGTTTTTT.

The chain carries TRBV11-2 and TRBJ2-5; the match to TRBD2 covers 8 bases. This CDR3 comprises 15 residues. From germline, CDR1 is SGHAT and CDR2 FQNNGV. V dropped 1 base and J dropped 3; count of bases not matched to a gene: 4. CDR3 nucleotides: TGTGCCAGCAGCTTAGTAGTTAGCGGGGAAGAGACCCAGTACTTC. Translating it yields CASSLVVSGEETQYF.

The rearrangement links TRBV6-6 to TRBJ2-7, with D maybe TRBD2 (5 bases). This CDR3 spans 14 amino acids. Germline V gene data show CDR1 as MNHNY and CDR2 as SVGAGI (reference sequence). Trimming left V 5 bases short and J 4 bases short, with 15 bases between. Written as DNA, the CDR3 is TGTGCCAGCAGTGTTGGACTGACGGAGTACGAGCAGTACGTC. Translated, it gives CASSVGLTEYEQYV.

The chain carries TRBV7-8 and TRBJ1-1; D gene unclear. This CDR3 is 13 amino acids long. V lost 0 bases and J lost 8, with 10 bases in between. Germline V CDR1 and CDR2: SGHVS, FQNEAQ. The CDR3 region has the DNA TGTGCCAGCAGCTTAGCGACTTGGCCAGAAGCTTTCTTT. It specifies CASSLATWPEAFF.

The rearrangement joins TRBV5-1 to TRBJ1-1; D not certain. CDR3 length: 15 residues. The ends were cut back, 3 bases at V and 0 bases at J, with 12 bases in the middle. Germline lookup yields CDR1 SGHRS and CDR2 YFSETQ. The CDR3 region is CASSSIGSVNTEAFF. The CDR3 DNA reads as TGCGCCAGCAGCTCGATCGGGTCGGTGAACACTGAAGCTTTCTTT.

The CDR3 sequence is CASSYARTAFGQYV. CDR3 nucleotide sequence: TGTGCCAGCAGTTACGCAAGGACAGCCTTTGGGCAGTACGTC. V usage is TRBV6-6 and J usage is TRBJ2-7; TRBD1 is a possible D gene (6 bases). The germline V and J ends were trimmed by 2 bases and 9 bases, with 17 bases remaining between them. CDR3 length equals 14 residues. Germline-derived CDR1 and CDR2 are MNHNY and SVGAGI (reference sequence).

J is TRBJ1-1 and V is TRBV7-9; no clear D. Deletions cut 3 bases from V and 0 bases from J, with 8 bases between. The CDR3 runs to 14 residues. Germline-derived CDR1 and CDR2 are SEHNR and FQNEAQ (reference sequence). As DNA, the CDR3 is TGTGCCAGCAGCTTTGACTACATGAACACTGAAGCTTTCTTT. The encoded protein is CASSFDYMNTEAFF.

The chain couples TRBV7-2 to TRBJ2-7; 11 bases match TRBD2. The CDR3 consists of 18 residues. Germline V lookup: CDR1 SGHTA, CDR2 FQGNSA. V shed 2 bases and J 0 bases; nucleotides not matched to a gene: 9. CDR3 protein: CASSLISLAGGSSYEQYV. In DNA form, the CDR3 reads TGTGCCAGCAGCTTAATTAGCCTAGCGGGAGGAAGCTCCTACGAGCAGTACGTC.

This chain joins TRBV12-5 and TRBJ1-5; TRBD1 agrees at 7 bases. The CDR3 has 18 amino acids. Germline-derived CDR1 and CDR2 are LGHNT and FRNRAP. V lost 3 bases, J lost 0 bases, and 11 bases stayed unmatched. The CDR3 DNA reads TGTGCTAGTGGTTTTGCCCGGGACAGCCAATATAGCAATCAGCCCCAGCATTTT. Translated, it gives CASGFARDSQYSNQPQHF. Filled out from reference TRBV12-5 and TRBJ1-5, the complete variable domain reads DARVTQTPRHKVTEMGQEVTMRCQPILGHNTVFWYRQTMMQGLELLAYFRNRAPLDDSGMPKDRFSAEMPDATLATLKIQPSEPRDSAVYFCASGFARDSQYSNQPQHFGDGTRLSIL.

The J gene is TRBJ2-1, the V gene TRBV19; 8 bases match TRBD2. Trimming cost V 4 bases and J 10 bases; bases outside gene matches: 15. The germline gives CDR1 LNHDA, CDR2 SQIVND (reference sequence). The CDR3 consists of 16 residues. CDR3 DNA sequence: TGTGCCAGTAGTAGCCGCCTAGGAGCGGGAGAAAACGAGCAGTTCTTC. This sequence encodes CASSSRLGAGENEQFF.

This chain uses TRBV11-2 with TRBJ2-1, with TRBD1 identical over 8 bases. The CDR3 is 16 residues long. V shed 5 bases and J 5 bases; nucleotides not matched to a gene: 11. Per germline, CDR1 SGHAT and CDR2 FQNNGV. CDR3 coding DNA: TGTGCCAGCAGCCCCCCAGGGGGCGGGGTCCACAATGAGCAGTTCTTC. Its translation is CASSPPGGGVHNEQFF.

V gene TRBV7-2 combines with J gene TRBJ1-1, with TRBD1 identical over 8 bases. Germline CDR1 reads SGHTA; CDR2 reads FQGNSA. The CDR3 consists of 15 residues. V lost 5 bases to trimming and J lost 4 bases; unmatched junction nucleotides: 9. CDR3 residues: CASSPQGARVTEAFF. The CDR3 DNA reads TGTGCCAGCAGCCCTCAGGGGGCGCGGGTCACTGAAGCTTTCTTT.

This clone appeared a few times. The V and J genes are TRBV5-6 and TRBJ1-2; 7 bases agree with TRBD1. Germline-derived CDR1 and CDR2 are SGHDT and YYEEEE. This CDR3 comprises 15 residues. The V gene end was trimmed by 0 bases and the J gene end by 8 bases; junction bases not matched to a gene: 10. The CDR3 sequence: CASSLGTGPRKGYTF. For the CDR3, the DNA is TGTGCCAGCAGCTTGGGGACAGGACCAAGGAAGGGCTACACCTTC.

This chain joins TRBV4-1 and TRBJ1-6, with 11 nucleotides matching TRBD1. Unmatched junction bases numbered 9, after V lost 1 base and J lost 13 bases. CDR1 and CDR2 (germline): MGHRA, YSYEKL. This CDR3 has 16 residues. The CDR3 reads CASSQAGTGGFEPLHF. In nucleotides, the CDR3 is TGCGCCAGCAGCCAAGCCGGGACAGGGGGATTCGAGCCCCTCCACTTT.

The V gene is TRBV25-1, the J gene TRBJ1-4, with D possibly matching TRBD1 (5 bases). V gave up 4 bases and J gave up 4 bases, with 13 bases separating them. Germline CDR1 reads MGHDK; CDR2 reads SYGVNS. The CDR3 runs 15 residues. CDR3 DNA sequence: TGTGCCAGCAGTGTTTACAGGCCTCATAATGAAAAACTGTTTTTT. The encoded protein is CASSVYRPHNEKLFF.

J is TRBJ2-5 and V is TRBV7-7; 11 nucleotides align to TRBD2. V was clipped by 5 bases and J by 5 bases; unmatched bases: 7. The CDR3 is 15 residues long. The germline gives CDR1 SSHAT, CDR2 FNYEAQ (reference sequence). The CDR3: CASSPSTSGSETQYF. CDR3 nucleotide sequence: TGTGCCAGCAGCCCGTCTACTAGCGGGAGTGAGACCCAGTACTTC.

V usage is TRBV20-1 and J usage is TRBJ1-1, with TRBD1 matching 7 bases. Trimming removed 3 bases from V and 10 bases from J; junction bases left unmatched: 5. The CDR3 has 11 residues. Looked up from germline, CDR1 is DFQATT and CDR2 is SNEGSKA (reference sequence). CDR3 sequence (DNA): TGCAGTGCTAGTACACAGGGGTTAGCTTTCTTT. This gives the protein CSASTQGLAFF.

J is TRBJ1-2 and V is TRBV24-1, with D possibly TRBD1 on 6 matching bases. The CDR3 runs 14 residues. Trimming cost V 6 bases and J 5 bases, with 15 bases left between them. Germline-derived CDR1 and CDR2 are KGHDR and SFDVKD. The CDR3 DNA is TGTGCCACCAGTACCCGGGACAAAAAGTATGGCTACACCTTC. Translation: CATSTRDKKYGYTF.

CDR3 in amino acids: CASRGGRGTDTQYF. The CDR3 DNA follows: TGTGCCAGCAGAGGCGGGAGGGGCACAGATACGCAGTATTTT. J is TRBJ2-3 and V is TRBV2; TRBD2 aligns across 9 bases. This CDR3 spans 14 amino acids. From germline, CDR1 is SNHLY and CDR2 FYNNEI. V gave up 6 bases and J gave up 1 base; unmatched junction bases: 2.

The chain has TRBV15 and TRBJ1-1; D ambiguous. This CDR3 has 12 amino acids. Germline V gives CDR1 LNHNV, CDR2 YYDKDF (reference sequence). Trimming removed 2 bases at V and 14 bases at J, with 15 bases between. DNA of the CDR3: TGTGCCACCAGCAGAAACCTGCGGGCTTCCTTCTTT. It translates to CATSRNLRASFF.

This chain links TRBV3-1 (or the pseudogene TRBV3-2) with TRBJ2-1; 11 positions match TRBD2. Germline CDR1 is LGHDT and CDR2 is YNNKEL (reference sequence). The ends lost 0 bases at V and 8 bases at J; junction bases unmatched: 6. This CDR3 has 16 residues. The DNA of the CDR3 is TGTGCCAGCAGCCAAGACTCACTAGCGGGAGTGCATGAGCAGTTCTTC. Translated: CASSQDSLAGVHEQFF.

The chain recombines TRBV7-6 with TRBJ2-1, with 7 bases aligning to TRBD2. The CDR3 is 17 residues long. Germline assignment: CDR1 SGHVS and CDR2 FNYEAQ. Trimming at V came to 5 bases and at J to 7 bases, leaving 17 bases not matched to a gene. The CDR3 region has the DNA TGTGCCAGCAGCCCGATGGTCGGTGCGGGAGCTCGGAATGAGCAGTTCTTC. Amino acid sequence: CASSPMVGAGARNEQFF.